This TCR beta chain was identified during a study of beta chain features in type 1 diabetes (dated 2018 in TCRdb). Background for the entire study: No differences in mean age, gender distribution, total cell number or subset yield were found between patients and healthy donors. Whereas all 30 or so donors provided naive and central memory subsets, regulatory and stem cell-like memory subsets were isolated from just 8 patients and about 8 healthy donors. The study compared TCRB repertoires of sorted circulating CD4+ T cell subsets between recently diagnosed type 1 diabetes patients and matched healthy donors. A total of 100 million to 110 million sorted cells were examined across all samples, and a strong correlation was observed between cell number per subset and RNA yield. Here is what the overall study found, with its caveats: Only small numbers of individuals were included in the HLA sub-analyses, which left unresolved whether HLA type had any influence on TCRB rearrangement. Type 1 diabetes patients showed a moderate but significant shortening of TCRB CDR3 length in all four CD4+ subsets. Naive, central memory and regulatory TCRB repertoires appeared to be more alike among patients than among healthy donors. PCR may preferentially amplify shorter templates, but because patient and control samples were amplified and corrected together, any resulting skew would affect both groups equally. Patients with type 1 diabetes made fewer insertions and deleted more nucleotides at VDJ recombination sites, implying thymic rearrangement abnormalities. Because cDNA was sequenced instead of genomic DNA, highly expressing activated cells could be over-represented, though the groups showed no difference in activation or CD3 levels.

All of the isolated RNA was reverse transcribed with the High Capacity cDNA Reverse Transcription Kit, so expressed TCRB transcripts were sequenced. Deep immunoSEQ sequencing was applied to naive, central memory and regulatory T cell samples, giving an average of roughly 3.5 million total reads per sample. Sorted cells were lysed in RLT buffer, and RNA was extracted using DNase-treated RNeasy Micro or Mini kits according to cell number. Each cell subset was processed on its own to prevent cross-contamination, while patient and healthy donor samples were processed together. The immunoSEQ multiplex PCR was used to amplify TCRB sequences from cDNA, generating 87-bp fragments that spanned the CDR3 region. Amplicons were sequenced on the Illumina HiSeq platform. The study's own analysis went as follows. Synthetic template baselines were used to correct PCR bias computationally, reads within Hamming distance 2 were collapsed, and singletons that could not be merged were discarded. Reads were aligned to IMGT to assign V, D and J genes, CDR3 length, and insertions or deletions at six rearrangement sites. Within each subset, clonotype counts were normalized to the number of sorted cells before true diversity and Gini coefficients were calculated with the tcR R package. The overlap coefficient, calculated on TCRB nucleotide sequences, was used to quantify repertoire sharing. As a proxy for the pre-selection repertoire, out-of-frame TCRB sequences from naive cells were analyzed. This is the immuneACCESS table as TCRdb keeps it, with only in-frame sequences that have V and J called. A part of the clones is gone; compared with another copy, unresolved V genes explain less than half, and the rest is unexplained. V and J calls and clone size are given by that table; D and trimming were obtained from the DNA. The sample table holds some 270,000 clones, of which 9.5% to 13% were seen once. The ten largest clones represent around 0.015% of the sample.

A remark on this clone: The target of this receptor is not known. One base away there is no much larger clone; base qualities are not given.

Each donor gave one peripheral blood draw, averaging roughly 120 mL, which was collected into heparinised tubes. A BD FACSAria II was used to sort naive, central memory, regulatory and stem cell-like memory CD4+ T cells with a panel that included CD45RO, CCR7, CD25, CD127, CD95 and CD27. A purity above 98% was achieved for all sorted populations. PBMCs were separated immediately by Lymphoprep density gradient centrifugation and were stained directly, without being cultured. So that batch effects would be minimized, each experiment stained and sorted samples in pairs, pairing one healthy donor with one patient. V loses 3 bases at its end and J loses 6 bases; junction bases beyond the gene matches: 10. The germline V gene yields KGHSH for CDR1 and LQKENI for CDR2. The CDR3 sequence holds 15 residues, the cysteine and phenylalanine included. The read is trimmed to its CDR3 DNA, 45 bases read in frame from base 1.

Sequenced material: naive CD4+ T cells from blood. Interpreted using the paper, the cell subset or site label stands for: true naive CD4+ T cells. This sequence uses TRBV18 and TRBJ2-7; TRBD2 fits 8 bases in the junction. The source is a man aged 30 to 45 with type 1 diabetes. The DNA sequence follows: TGTGCCAGCTCACCCGACCGGGCGGGGGGAAGCGAGCAGTACTTC. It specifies CASSPDRAGGSEQYF. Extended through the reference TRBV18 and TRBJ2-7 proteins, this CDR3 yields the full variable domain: NAGVMQNPRHLVRRRGQEARLRCSPMKGHSHVYWYRQLPEEGLKFMVYLQKENIIDESGMPKERFSAEFPKEGPSILRIQQVVRGDSAAYFCASSPDRAGGSEQYFGPGTRLTVT.